Below are 23 T cell receptor beta chains sequenced from a single sample in a study of shared clonotypes between healthy human individuals. TCRdb's copy holds only in-frame clones and misses some; the assay was immunoSEQ multiplex PCR. The sample contains about 680,000 clones, about 78% of which appear only once. Sequenced input: memory CD4+ T cells sorted from blood. As for subset: CD45RA-negative fraction. Receptor source: a woman aged 25 to 45 in good health.

This clone was detected only a few times. The chain has TRBV6-1 and TRBJ1-2, with D uncertain. The germline V gene encodes CDR1 MNHNS and CDR2 SASEGT. The V gene lost 6 bases and the J gene lost 3 bases, with 11 bases spanning the gap. CDR3 length: 13 amino acids. The CDR3 sequence: CASRKDVYYGYTF. The CDR3 coding sequence is TGTGCCAGCAGGAAGGACGTCTACTATGGCTACACCTTC.

The V and J genes are TRBV10-3 and TRBJ1-1; D gene uncertain. This CDR3 region has 15 residues. The V gene lost 0 bases and the J gene lost 1 base, with 9 bases spanning the gap. Per germline, CDR1 ENHRY and CDR2 SYGVKD. The DNA for the CDR3 is TGTGCCATCAGTGAGTCTTTTCTAGCGAACACTGAAGCTTTCTTT. This translates into CAISESFLANTEAFF.

This clone was detected a few times. This chain links TRBV11-3 with TRBJ2-5; unclear D gene. CDR1 and CDR2 (germline): SGHNT, YENEEA. V was pared by 11 bases and J by 3 bases, with 7 bases between. The length of the CDR3 is 10 residues. The CDR3 here is CAGRKETQYF. In DNA, the CDR3 is TGTGCCGGCCGCAAAGAGACCCAGTACTTC.

The chain is built from TRBV5-1 and TRBJ1-1; D uncertain. Germline CDR1 and CDR2: SGHRS and YFSETQ. Between the trimmed V and J ends, which lost 4 bases and 0 bases, there was a span of 10 bases. The CDR3 is 14 residues long. The CDR3 spells CASSIDTLNTEAFF. The DNA for the CDR3 is TGCGCCAGCAGCATCGACACCCTGAACACTGAAGCTTTCTTT.

This rearrangement joins TRBV9 to TRBJ2-7, with D tentatively TRBD1 or TRBD2 (5 bases each). Trimming cost V 0 bases and J 3 bases, with 16 bases left between them. The CDR3 is made up of 16 amino acids. Germline V lookup: CDR1 SGDLS, CDR2 YYNGEE. CDR3 sequence reads: CASSVGLGDVYYEQYF. For the CDR3, the DNA is TGTGCCAGCAGCGTAGGGTTAGGGGACGTGTACTACGAGCAGTACTTC.

This chain connects TRBV9 to TRBJ2-7; TRBD2 agrees at 10 bases. Germline CDR1 and CDR2: SGDLS and YYNGEE. The CDR3 is made up of 15 amino acids. V trimming: 3 bases; J trimming: 6 bases; junction bases outside the gene matches: 9. The CDR3 loop is CASSAAGTSEAEQYF. The CDR3 bases are TGTGCCAGCAGCGCCGCCGGGACTAGCGAGGCCGAGCAGTACTTC.

This clone was counted once. The chain has TRBV7-8 and TRBJ2-7; D may be TRBD2 (5 bases). The CDR3 spans 14 residues. Per germline, CDR1 SGHVS and CDR2 FQNEAQ. Trimming took off 5 bases at V and 4 bases at J, with 15 bases between the two ends. In nucleotides, the CDR3 is TGTGCCAGCAGCCCGGGGTACACTCTATACGAGCAGTACTTC. It yields the protein CASSPGYTLYEQYF.

This clone was observed at least ten times. The chain combines TRBV5-1 with TRBJ1-1, with D perhaps TRBD1 (5 bases). V was pared by 4 bases and J by 7 bases, with 14 bases between. The CDR3 runs to 13 residues. CDR1 is SGHRS and CDR2 is YFSETQ in the germline V gene. CDR3 in amino acids: CASSEQVESEAFF. Written as DNA, the CDR3 is TGCGCCAGCAGCGAACAGGTAGAGAGTGAAGCTTTCTTT.

The chain uses TRBV4-1 and TRBJ2-3; D assignment may be TRBD1 or TRBD2 (5 bases each). CDR1 and CDR2 (germline): MGHRA, YSYEKL. Deletions cut 5 bases from V and 1 base from J, with 10 bases between. The CDR3 spans 14 residues. The CDR3: CASSSVGGTDTQYF. CDR3 bases: TGCGCCAGCAGCTCCGTGGGGGGCACAGATACGCAGTATTTT.

This clone was seen just once. The chain employs TRBV27 and TRBJ2-7, with 11 bases matching TRBD2. CDR1 and CDR2 from the germline V gene are MNHEY and SMNVEV (reference sequence). With 2 bases clipped from V and 2 bases from J, the junction kept 2 bases outside the gene matches. The CDR3 has 15 residues. CDR3 protein: CASSLRGLAAYEQYF. In DNA form, the CDR3 reads TGTGCCAGCAGTTTAAGGGGACTAGCGGCCTACGAGCAGTACTTC.

V is TRBV28 and J is TRBJ2-1; 7 nucleotides line up with TRBD2. The junction had 9 bases not matched to a gene; V was cut back by 6 bases and J by 10 bases. Per germline, CDR1 MDHEN and CDR2 SYDVKM. This CDR3 contains 13 residues. DNA for the CDR3: TGTGCCAGCAGCCCCGGTCGGGGGGACGAGCAGTTCTTC. It translates to CASSPGRGDEQFF.

This chain connects TRBV19 to TRBJ2-6; no reliable D call. The CDR3 length is 15 residues. Germline V gene sequence: CDR1 LNHDA, CDR2 SQIVND (reference sequence). V lost 4 bases, J lost 0 bases, and 7 bases lay in between. The CDR3 region is CASSTGYSGANVLTF. The CDR3 DNA is TGTGCCAGTAGTACAGGATACTCTGGGGCCAACGTCCTGACTTTC. The full variable domain, rest sourced from reference TRBV19 and TRBJ2-6, is DGGITQSPKYLFRKEGQNVTLSCEQNLNHDAMYWYRQDPGQGLRLIYYSQIVNDFQKGDIAEGYSVSREKKESFPLTVTSAQKNPTAFYLCASSTGYSGANVLTFGAGSRLTVL.

A remark on this clone: One end of the junction does not line up with germline, which may come from a read error. This sequence joins TRBV15 and TRBJ2-5; 8 bases agree with TRBD1. The length of the CDR3 is 15 residues. Germline CDR1 is LNHNV and CDR2 is YYDKDF (reference sequence). CDR3 residues: CATSGDRGEGETQYF. The CDR3 DNA reads TGTGCCACCAGCGGAGACAGGGGAGAGGGTGAGACCCAGTACTTC.

This clone was counted ten times or more. J is TRBJ1-2 and V is TRBV2; TRBD1 matches at 10 bases. Trimming at V came to 3 bases and at J to 1 base, leaving 8 bases not matched to a gene. This CDR3 is 17 amino acids long. CDR1 and CDR2 (germline): SNHLY, FYNNEI. The CDR3 sequence is CASSEIDRGLGNYGYTF. The DNA for the CDR3 is TGTGCCAGCAGTGAGATCGACAGGGGGCTAGGTAACTATGGCTACACCTTC.

The CDR3 DNA reads TGCGCCAGCAGTCACAACAGGGGGACTGAAGCTTTCTTT. Translated, it gives CASSHNRGTEAFF. This rearrangement joins TRBV10-1 to TRBJ1-1; 8 positions agree with TRBD1. The CDR3 contains 13 residues. Germline CDR1 reads WNHNN; CDR2 reads SYGVQD (reference sequence). The J segment lost 5 bases and the V segment lost 5 bases, leaving 4 bases of the junction unmatched.

The V and J genes are TRBV6-5 and TRBJ2-7, with D tentatively TRBD2 (6 bases). CDR3 length equals 15 residues. CDR1 and CDR2 from the germline V gene are MNHEY and SVGAGI. V lost 4 bases to trimming and J lost 3 bases, with 16 bases between them. The CDR3: CASSFSGLPLYEQYF. In DNA, the CDR3 is TGTGCCAGCAGTTTCTCAGGACTACCCCTCTACGAGCAGTACTTC.

The chain carries TRBV5-5 and TRBJ2-5, with TRBD1 matching over 9 bases. The CDR3 totals 14 residues. Germline lookup yields CDR1 SGHKS and CDR2 YYEKEE (reference sequence). V gave up 4 bases and J gave up 5 bases; unmatched junction bases: 6. CDR3 residues: CASSHNRGRETQYF. CDR3 nucleotides: TGTGCCAGCAGCCATAACAGGGGGCGGGAGACCCAGTACTTC.

This sequence joins TRBV7-9 and TRBJ2-7, with a possible D match to TRBD1 (5 bases). Trimming left V 0 bases short and J 1 base short, with 10 bases between. The CDR3 loop spans 15 amino acids. Germline assignment: CDR1 SEHNR and CDR2 FQNEAQ (reference sequence). This chain's CDR3 is CASSLALPGSYEQYF. In DNA, the CDR3 is TGTGCCAGCAGCTTAGCGCTTCCAGGGTCCTACGAGCAGTACTTC.

The chain has TRBV6-6 and TRBJ2-1; D not certain. Trimming took off 6 bases at V and 3 bases at J, with 9 bases between the two ends. Germline V CDR1 and CDR2: MNHNY, SVGAGI (reference sequence). This CDR3 is built from 13 residues. The CDR3 reads CASSPVLYNEQFF. The CDR3 nucleotides read TGTGCCAGCAGCCCCGTGCTCTACAATGAGCAGTTCTTC.

The rearrangement links TRBV6-6 to TRBJ1-1; D not certain. The CDR3 consists of 13 residues. CDR1 MNHNY and CDR2 SVGAGI come from the germline V gene (reference sequence). Trimming shortened V by 3 bases and J by 7 bases, and 12 bases separated the two germline ends. The CDR3 loop is CASSYSENFEAFF. In DNA form, the CDR3 reads TGTGCCAGCAGTTATTCAGAGAACTTTGAAGCTTTCTTT.

J is TRBJ2-1 and V is TRBV5-4, with unresolved D. Germline values: CDR1 SGHNT, CDR2 YYREEE (reference sequence). V was shortened by 0 bases and J by 11 bases, with 6 bases between the two germline ends. The CDR3 runs to 11 residues. CDR3 coding DNA: TGTGCCAGCAGCTTGGCGGGTCAGCAGTTCTTC. Its translation is CASSLAGQQFF. The variable domain in full, completed from reference TRBV5-4 and TRBJ2-1, reads ETGVTQSPTHLIKTRGQQVTLRCSSQSGHNTVSWYQQALGQGPQFIFQYYREEENGRGNFPPRFSGLQFPNYSSELNVNALELDDSALYLCASSLAGQQFFGPGTRLTVL.

The chain employs TRBV25-1 and TRBJ2-3; possible D gene TRBD2, 6 bases. CDR1 and CDR2 from the germline V gene are MGHDK and SYGVNS. The germline V and J ends were trimmed by 6 bases and 2 bases, with 21 bases remaining between them. The CDR3 is 17 residues long. The DNA of the CDR3 is TGTGCCAGCAGGGGGGGAGGAGCCCATATCGACACAGATACGCAGTATTTT. This sequence encodes CASRGGGAHIDTDTQYF.

Here the CDR3 DNA reads TGTGCCAGCAGCTTAGTTAGCGGGAGCTACGAGCAGTACTTC. It codes for CASSLVSGSYEQYF. V and J are TRBV7-6 and TRBJ2-7; 9 bases match TRBD2. The CDR3 is 14 amino acids. V shed 1 base, J shed 3 bases, and the junction held 1 base outside the gene matches. The V gene's germline CDR1 is SGHVS and CDR2 FNYEAQ.